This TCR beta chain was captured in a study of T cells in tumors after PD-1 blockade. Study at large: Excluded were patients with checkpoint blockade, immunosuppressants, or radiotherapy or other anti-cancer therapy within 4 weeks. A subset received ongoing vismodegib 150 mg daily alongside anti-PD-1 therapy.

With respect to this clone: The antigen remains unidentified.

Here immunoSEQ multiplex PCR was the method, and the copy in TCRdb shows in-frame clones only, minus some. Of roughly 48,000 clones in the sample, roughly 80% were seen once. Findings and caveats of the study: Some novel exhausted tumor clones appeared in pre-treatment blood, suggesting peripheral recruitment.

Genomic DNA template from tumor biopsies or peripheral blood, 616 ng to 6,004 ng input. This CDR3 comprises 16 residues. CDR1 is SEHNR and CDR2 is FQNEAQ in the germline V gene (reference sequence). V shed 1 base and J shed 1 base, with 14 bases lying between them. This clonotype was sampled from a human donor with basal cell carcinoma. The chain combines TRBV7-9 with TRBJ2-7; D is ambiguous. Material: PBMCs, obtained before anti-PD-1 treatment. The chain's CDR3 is CASSLDDWVTSYEQYF. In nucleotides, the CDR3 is TGTGCCAGCAGCTTAGATGACTGGGTCACGTCCTACGAGCAGTACTTC.